Sequencing of this T cell receptor beta chain was carried out in a study of shared T cell receptors in the human thymus. This clone has only a few counts. Produced via immunoSEQ multiplex PCR; TCRdb's table is partial and in-frame only. The table has hundreds of thousands of clones, over 75% seen once. This CDR3 has 16 amino acids. V lost 4 bases, J lost 0 bases, and 19 bases lay in between. Per germline, CDR1 GTSNPN and CDR2 SVGIG (reference sequence). These data were also filed under a second study, of human thymus T cells. Turning to that study: Healthy Finnish infants having corrective surgery for congenital heart defects served as donors. Thymus pieces cut out during corrective heart surgery were the tissue that was used. Gene usage (both V and J) appeared biased in thymic and blood repertoires. Related research found strongly overlapping thymic repertoires in unrelated individuals.

The sequenced sample consisted of thymocytes. The V gene is TRBV30, the J gene TRBJ2-7; D gene unclear. This TCR was sampled from a boy under two years old with a congenital heart defect. The CDR3 DNA reads TGTGCCTGGAACAACCCCGACACCTCAAGCTCCTACGAGCAGTACTTC. Translated: CAWNNPDTSSSYEQYF.